The entry that follows covers one T cell receptor beta chain sequence. As yet, its antigen is unknown. Germline CDR1 reads SGDLS; CDR2 reads YYNGEE. V lost 4 bases and J 2 bases, leaving 10 bases between the germline ends. The CDR3 is 13 amino acids. The data originate from a study of OX40 agonist ivuxolimab in advanced cancers. Findings of the study overall: Expanded clones were, on average, more numerous in CD8+ T cells than in CD4+.

Exclusion applied to patients with autoimmune disease history or systemic immunosuppression. Blood was sampled at baseline, cycle 4 day 1, and cycle 7 day 1. Method: immunoSEQ multiplex PCR; TCRdb's copy keeps in-frame clones and lacks some. The top ten clones hold 1.5% to 2% of a sample with approximately 72,000 clones, more than 65% of them seen once. This receptor was identified in an adult with an advanced solid tumor such as melanoma, head and neck, liver or kidney cancer. The rearrangement links TRBV9 to TRBJ2-7; weak D call: TRBD2 (5 bases). This material consisted of CD4+ or CD8+ T cells sorted from blood, taken in a trial of the OX40 agonist ivuxolimab. CDR3 residues: CASSPTGTYEQYF. CDR3 in DNA: TGTGCCAGCAGCCCCACCGGGACCTACGAGCAGTACTTC.